This TCR beta chain was documented in a study of neoadjuvant anti-PD-1 for oral cavity cancer. Generated by immunoSEQ multiplex PCR, the TCRdb table keeps only in-frame clones and is missing some. Of 65,000 to 70,000 clones in the sample, 86% were seen once. The time point: after neoadjuvant nivolumab, at surgical resection. Source: PBMCs, taken after nivolumab (anti-PD-1) treatment. The receptor's source is a person between 35 and 79 years old with oral cavity squamous cell carcinoma.

CDR3 in DNA: TGTGCCAGCAGTTCGGGGACTAGCCGGCGAGAGCAGTTCTTC. It yields the protein CASSSGTSRREQFF. The chain recombines TRBV28 with TRBJ2-1, with 9 bases lining up with TRBD2. The CDR3 contains 14 residues. CDR1 is MDHEN, CDR2 SYDVKM, per germline. J was trimmed by 10 bases and V by 4 bases; bases with no gene match: 8.